The sequence of this T cell receptor (beta chain) was determined in a study of naive and memory T cell subsets. Both TRBC1 and TRBC2 were covered by a beta constant-region primer of two equimolar oligonucleotides. Ligated cDNA was amplified by four rounds of PCR with nested alpha and beta constant-region primers and SP2. Via MiXCR, TCRdb re-called the UMI-ligation and nested PCR reads, giving one row per CDR3 protein. This table holds 80,000 to 95,000 distinct CDR3 sequences, around 9% found once. Alpha and beta libraries were amplified separately from the second PCR onward. CD4+ T cell IFNgamma after overnight CMV lysate exposure gave donor CMV status. CDR1 is SQVTM and CDR2 is ANQGSEA in the germline V gene. Trimming shortened V by 7 bases and J by 5 bases, and 29 bases separated the two germline ends. The CDR3 totals 18 residues.

This TCR was recovered from a human donor in good health. Source material: naive CD8+ T cells from blood. The chain links TRBV29-1 to TRBJ2-2; tentative D call: TRBD1 (6 bases). DNA of the CDR3: TGCAGCGCCAATAGGGGTGGGTCGGGCAGGGGTGCGACCGGGGAGCTGTTTTTT. Translation: CSANRGGSGRGATGELFF.